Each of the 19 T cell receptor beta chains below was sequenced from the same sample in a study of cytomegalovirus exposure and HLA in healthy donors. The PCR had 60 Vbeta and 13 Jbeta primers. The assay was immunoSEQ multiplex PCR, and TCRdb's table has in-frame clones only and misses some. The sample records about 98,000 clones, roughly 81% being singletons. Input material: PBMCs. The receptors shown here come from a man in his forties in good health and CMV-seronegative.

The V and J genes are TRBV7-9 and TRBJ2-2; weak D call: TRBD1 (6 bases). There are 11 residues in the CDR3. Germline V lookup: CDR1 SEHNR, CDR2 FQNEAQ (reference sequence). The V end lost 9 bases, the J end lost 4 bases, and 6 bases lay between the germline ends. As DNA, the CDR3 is TGTGCCAGGGACAGCACCGGGGAGCTGTTTTTT. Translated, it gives CARDSTGELFF.

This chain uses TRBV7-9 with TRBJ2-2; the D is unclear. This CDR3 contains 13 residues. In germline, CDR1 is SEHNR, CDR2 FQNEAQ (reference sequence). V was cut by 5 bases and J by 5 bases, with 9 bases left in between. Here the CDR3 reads CASSRKSTGELFF. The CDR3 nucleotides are TGTGCCAGCAGCCGTAAATCGACCGGGGAGCTGTTTTTT.

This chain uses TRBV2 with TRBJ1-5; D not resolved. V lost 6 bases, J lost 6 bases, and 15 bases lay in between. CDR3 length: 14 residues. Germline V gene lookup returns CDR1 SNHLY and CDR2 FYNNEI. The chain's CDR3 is CASSAGVVGQPQHF. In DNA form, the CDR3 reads TGTGCCAGCAGCGCCGGGGTTGTGGGTCAGCCCCAGCATTTT.

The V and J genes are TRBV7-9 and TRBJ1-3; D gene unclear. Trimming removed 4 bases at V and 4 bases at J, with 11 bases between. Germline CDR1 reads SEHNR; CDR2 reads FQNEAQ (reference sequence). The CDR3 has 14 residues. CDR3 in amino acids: CASSSRNIGNTIYF. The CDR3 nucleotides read TGTGCCAGCAGCTCCAGGAACATCGGAAACACCATATATTTT.

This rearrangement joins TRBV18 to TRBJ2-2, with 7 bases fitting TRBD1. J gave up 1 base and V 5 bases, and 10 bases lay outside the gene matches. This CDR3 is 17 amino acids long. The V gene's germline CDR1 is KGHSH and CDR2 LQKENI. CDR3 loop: CASSIDRATVNTGELFF. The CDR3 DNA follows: TGTGCCAGCTCAATAGACAGGGCGACGGTGAACACCGGGGAGCTGTTTTTT.

The CDR3 sequence: CASSYGQTYNEQFF. The CDR3 coding sequence is TGTGCCAGCAGTTATGGCCAGACCTACAATGAGCAGTTCTTC. The rearrangement links TRBV7-6 to TRBJ2-1; no clear D. Trimming took 6 bases from V and 2 from J, leaving 11 bases between them. The CDR3 has 14 residues. Germline V CDR1 and CDR2: SGHVS, FNYEAQ.

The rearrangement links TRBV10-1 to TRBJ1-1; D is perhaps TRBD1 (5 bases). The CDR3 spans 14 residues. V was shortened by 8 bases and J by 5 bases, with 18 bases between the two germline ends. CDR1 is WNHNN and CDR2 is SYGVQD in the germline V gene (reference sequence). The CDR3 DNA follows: TGCGCCAGCCCCCTTCAGGGTGTTTTAACTGAAGCTTTCTTT. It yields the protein CASPLQGVLTEAFF.

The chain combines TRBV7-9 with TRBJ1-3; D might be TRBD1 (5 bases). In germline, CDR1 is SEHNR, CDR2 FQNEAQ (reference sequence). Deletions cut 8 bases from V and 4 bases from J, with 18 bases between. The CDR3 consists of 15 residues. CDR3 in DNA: TGTGCCAGCCTCGCCGAAGGGGCATCGGGAAACACCATATATTTT. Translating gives CASLAEGASGNTIYF.

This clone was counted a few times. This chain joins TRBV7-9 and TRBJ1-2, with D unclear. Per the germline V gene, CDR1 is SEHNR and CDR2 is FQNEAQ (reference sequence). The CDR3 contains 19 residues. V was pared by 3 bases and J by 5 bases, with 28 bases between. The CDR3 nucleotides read TGTGCCAGCAGCTTTTTTGGTGGTGCCAGGTCGGTGGATAGGTATGGCTACACCTTC. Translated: CASSFFGGARSVDRYGYTF. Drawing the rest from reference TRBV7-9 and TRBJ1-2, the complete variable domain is DTGVSQNPRHKITKRGQNVTFRCDPISEHNRLYWYRQTLGQGPEFLTYFQNEAQLEKSRLLSDRFSAERPKGSFSTLEIQRTEQGDSAMYLCASSFFGGARSVDRYGYTFGSGTRLTVV.

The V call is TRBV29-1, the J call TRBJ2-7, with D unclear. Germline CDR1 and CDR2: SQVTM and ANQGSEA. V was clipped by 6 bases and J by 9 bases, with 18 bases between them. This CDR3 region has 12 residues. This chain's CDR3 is CSVGGGNMGQYF. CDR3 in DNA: TGCAGCGTCGGTGGCGGCAACATGGGGCAGTACTTC.

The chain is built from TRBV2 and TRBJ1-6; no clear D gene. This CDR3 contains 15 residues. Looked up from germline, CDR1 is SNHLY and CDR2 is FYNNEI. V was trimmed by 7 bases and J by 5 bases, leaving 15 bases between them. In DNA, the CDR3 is TGTGCCAGCAAAGGTCGACGGGAGGATAATTCACCCCTCCACTTT. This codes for CASKGRREDNSPLHF.

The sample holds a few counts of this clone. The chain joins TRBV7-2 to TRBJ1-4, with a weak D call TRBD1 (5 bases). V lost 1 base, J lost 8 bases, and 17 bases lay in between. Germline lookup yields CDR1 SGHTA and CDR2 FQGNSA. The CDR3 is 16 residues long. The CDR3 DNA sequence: TGTGCCAGCAGCTTAGGTGGATTGGGGGGACGGGAAAAACTGTTTTTT. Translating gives CASSLGGLGGREKLFF.

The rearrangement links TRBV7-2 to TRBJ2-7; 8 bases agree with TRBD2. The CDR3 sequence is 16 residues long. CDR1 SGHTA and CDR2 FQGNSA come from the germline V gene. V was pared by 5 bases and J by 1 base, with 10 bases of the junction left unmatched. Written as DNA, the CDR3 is TGTGCCAGCAGCCTCCAAGGGACTAGTGATTCCTACGAGCAGTACTTC. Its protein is CASSLQGTSDSYEQYF.

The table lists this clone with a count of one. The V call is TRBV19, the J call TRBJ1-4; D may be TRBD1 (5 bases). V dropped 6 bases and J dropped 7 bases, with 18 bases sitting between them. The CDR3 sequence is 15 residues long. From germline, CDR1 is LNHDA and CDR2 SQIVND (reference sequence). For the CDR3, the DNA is TGTGCCAGTAGACCCGGCGGGGGGAGAGGTGAAAAACTGTTTTTT. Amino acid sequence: CASRPGGGRGEKLFF.

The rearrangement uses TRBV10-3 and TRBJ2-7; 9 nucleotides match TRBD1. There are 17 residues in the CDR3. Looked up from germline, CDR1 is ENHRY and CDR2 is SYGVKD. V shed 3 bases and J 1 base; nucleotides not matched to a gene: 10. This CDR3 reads CAISDLLQGARSYEQYF. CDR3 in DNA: TGTGCCATCAGTGACCTCCTACAGGGGGCGCGATCCTACGAGCAGTACTTC.

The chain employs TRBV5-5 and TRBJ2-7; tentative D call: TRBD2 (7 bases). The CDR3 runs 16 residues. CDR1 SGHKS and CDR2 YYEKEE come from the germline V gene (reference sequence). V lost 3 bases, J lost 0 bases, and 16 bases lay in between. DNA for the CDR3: TGTGCCAGCAGCTGGATGGGGGGGGCCGGCTCCTACGAGCAGTACTTC. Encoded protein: CASSWMGGAGSYEQYF.

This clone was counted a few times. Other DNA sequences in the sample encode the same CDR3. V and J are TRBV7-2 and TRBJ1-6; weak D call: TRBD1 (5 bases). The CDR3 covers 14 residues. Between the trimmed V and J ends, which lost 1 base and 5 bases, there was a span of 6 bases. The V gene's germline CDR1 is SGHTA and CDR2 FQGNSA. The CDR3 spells CASSLVRDNSPLHF. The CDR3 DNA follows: TGTGCCAGCAGCTTAGTCAGGGATAATTCACCCCTCCACTTT.

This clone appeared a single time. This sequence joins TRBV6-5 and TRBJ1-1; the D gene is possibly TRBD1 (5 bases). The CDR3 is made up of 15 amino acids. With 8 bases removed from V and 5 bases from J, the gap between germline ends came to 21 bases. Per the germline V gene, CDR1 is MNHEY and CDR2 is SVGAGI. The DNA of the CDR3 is TGTGCCAGCTCTCCGTTCGGGGCCGGAGGGACTGAAGCTTTCTTT. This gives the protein CASSPFGAGGTEAFF.

CDR3 DNA: TGTGCCAGTAAGACAGGGGACAATCAGCCCCAGCATTTT. Protein: CASKTGDNQPQHF. The rearrangement joins TRBV19 to TRBJ1-5, with 8 bases that match TRBD1. This CDR3 is 13 amino acids long. Germline V lookup: CDR1 LNHDA, CDR2 SQIVND (reference sequence). V shed 7 bases and J 3 bases; nucleotides not matched to a gene: 2.